The 21 T cell receptor beta chains presented below share a single source sample, sequenced in a study of cytomegalovirus exposure and HLA in healthy donors. TCRdb keeps only in-frame clones here, not all; method: immunoSEQ multiplex PCR. The sample contains 95,000 to 150,000 clones, approximately 87% of which appear only once. The source material was PBMCs. The origin of the receptors is a woman younger than 45 in good health and CMV-seronegative.

The chain joins TRBV27 to TRBJ2-1; 8 bases match TRBD2. J gave up 6 bases and V 4 bases, and 5 bases lay outside the gene matches. Germline V gene lookup returns CDR1 MNHEY and CDR2 SMNVEV (reference sequence). CDR3 size: 14 residues. The CDR3 is CASSSGGGGNEQFF. The CDR3 nucleotides read TGTGCCAGCAGTTCGGGAGGGGGGGGCAATGAGCAGTTCTTC.

The chain combines TRBV7-9 with TRBJ1-1; no clear D. This CDR3 contains 13 residues. V shed 5 bases and J shed 11 bases, with 18 bases lying between them. From germline, CDR1 is SEHNR and CDR2 FQNEAQ (reference sequence). The CDR3 loop reads CASSPGLRESAFF. The CDR3 nucleotides read TGTGCCAGCAGCCCTGGACTGCGAGAGAGCGCTTTCTTT.

This chain links TRBV20-1 with TRBJ2-1; no reliable D call. This CDR3 has 11 amino acids. V lost 4 bases and J lost 5, with 6 bases in between. The germline gives CDR1 DFQATT, CDR2 SNEGSKA (reference sequence). CDR3 residues: CSAKAHNEQFF. The CDR3 coding sequence is TGCAGTGCTAAAGCCCACAATGAGCAGTTCTTC.

The chain recombines TRBV2 with TRBJ2-2, with TRBD2 matching 13 bases. This CDR3 region has 16 residues. The V gene's germline CDR1 is SNHLY and CDR2 FYNNEI. With 5 bases clipped from V and 7 bases from J, the junction kept 7 bases outside the gene matches. The CDR3 protein is CASSQLAGGPSGELFF. The CDR3 nucleotides are TGTGCCAGCAGTCAACTAGCGGGGGGGCCAAGCGGGGAGCTGTTTTTT. Full variable domain (rest looked up from reference TRBV2 and TRBJ2-2): EPEVTQTPSHQVTQMGQEVILRCVPISNHLYFYWYRQILGQKVEFLVSFYNNEISEKSEIFDDQFSVERPDGSNFTLKIRSTKLEDSAMYFCASSQLAGGPSGELFFGEGSRLTVL.

In this sample, this clone turned up once. The chain joins TRBV6-1 to TRBJ1-2; 10 bases line up with TRBD1. CDR3 length: 16 amino acids. V dropped 2 bases and J dropped 7; count of bases not matched to a gene: 10. The germline gives CDR1 MNHNS, CDR2 SASEGT. This CDR3 reads CASSELGGTGVAGYTF. CDR3 DNA: TGTGCCAGCAGTGAACTAGGGGGGACAGGGGTTGCTGGCTACACCTTC.

This chain joins TRBV11-2 and TRBJ2-4; possible D gene TRBD2, 6 bases. In germline, CDR1 is SGHAT, CDR2 FQNNGV. This CDR3 is built from 15 residues. Trimming cost V 5 bases and J 0 bases, with 11 bases left between them. CDR3 in amino acids: CASSHRGEAKNIQYF. CDR3 nucleotides: TGTGCCAGCAGCCATCGCGGGGAAGCCAAAAACATTCAGTACTTC.

Points on this clone: Other nucleotide sequences in the sample specify the same CDR3. The chain joins TRBV5-1 to TRBJ1-2; the D is unclear. V lost 2 bases and J 4 bases, leaving 9 bases between the germline ends. Germline CDR1 SGHRS, CDR2 YFSETQ. The CDR3 contains 13 residues. The CDR3 DNA reads TGCGCCAGCAGCTTCGAGGACTTCTATGGCTACACCTTC. Its protein is CASSFEDFYGYTF. Supplemented by reference TRBV5-1 and TRBJ1-2, the full variable domain reads KAGVTQTPRYLIKTRGQQVTLSCSPISGHRSVSWYQQTPGQGLQFLFEYFSETQRNKGNFPGRFSGRQFSNSRSEMNVSTLELGDSALYLCASSFEDFYGYTFGSGTRLTVV.

This rearrangement joins TRBV6-5 to TRBJ2-7, with TRBD2 matching 7 bases. The CDR3 covers 15 residues. Germline-derived CDR1 and CDR2 are MNHEY and SVGAGI. The V and J ends lost 4 bases and 3 bases, in that order; junction bases with no gene match: 9. CDR3 amino acids: CASSWGGANSYEQYF. DNA of the CDR3: TGTGCCAGCAGTTGGGGAGGGGCCAACAGCTACGAGCAGTACTTC.

This clone has just one count. The rearrangement uses TRBV6-1 and TRBJ1-2, with 8 bases aligning to TRBD1. CDR3 length: 14 residues. V was pared by 6 bases and J by 2 bases, with 5 bases of the junction left unmatched. Germline assignment: CDR1 MNHNS and CDR2 SASEGT. CDR3 loop: CASRGDRNNYGYTF. CDR3 bases: TGTGCCAGCAGAGGGGACAGGAACAACTATGGCTACACCTTC.

The rearrangement links TRBV2 to TRBJ1-2; 8 bases align to TRBD1. The CDR3 length is 15 residues. CDR1 is SNHLY and CDR2 is FYNNEI in the germline V gene. V was pared by 6 bases and J by 4 bases, with 10 bases of the junction left unmatched. DNA for the CDR3: TGTGCCAGCAGAAGGGACAGGACCGGAAGCTATGGCTACACCTTC. It yields the protein CASRRDRTGSYGYTF.

The J gene is TRBJ1-3, the V gene TRBV5-8; the D gene is possibly TRBD1 (6 bases). V was cut by 3 bases and J by 0 bases, with 13 bases left in between. From germline, CDR1 is SGHTS and CDR2 YDEGEE. The CDR3 runs 16 residues. The DNA for the CDR3 is TGTGCCAGCAGCTCTTTCATGGGGGCCTCTGGAAACACCATATATTTT. Its translation: CASSSFMGASGNTIYF. Filled out from reference TRBV5-8 and TRBJ1-3, the complete variable domain reads EAGVTQSPTHLIKTRGQQATLRCSPISGHTSVYWYQQALGLGLQFLLWYDEGEERNRGNFPPRFSGRQFPNYSSELNVNALELEDSALYLCASSSFMGASGNTIYFGEGSWLTVV.

The V and J genes are TRBV29-1 and TRBJ2-7, with 8 positions matching TRBD2. Unmatched junction bases numbered 6, after V lost 8 bases and J lost 0 bases. The CDR3 runs 13 residues. CDR1 and CDR2 (germline): SQVTM, ANQGSEA. The CDR3 here is CSTSGGVSYEQYF. As DNA, the CDR3 is TGCAGCACCTCGGGGGGGGTCTCCTACGAGCAGTACTTC.

V gene TRBV6-5 combines with J gene TRBJ2-4; 7 nucleotides align to TRBD1. The CDR3 is made up of 15 amino acids. Germline values: CDR1 MNHEY, CDR2 SVGAGI. The junction had 11 bases not matched to a gene; V was cut back by 4 bases and J by 8 bases. CDR3: CASSSTGVGRDIQYF. DNA for the CDR3: TGTGCCAGCAGTTCCACAGGGGTTGGCCGGGACATTCAGTACTTC.

This chain links TRBV7-8 with TRBJ2-7; D might be TRBD1 (5 bases). The CDR3 is made up of 15 amino acids. The ends were cut back, 5 bases at V and 1 base at J, with 15 bases in the middle. CDR1 SGHVS and CDR2 FQNEAQ come from the germline V gene. For the CDR3, the DNA is TGTGCCAGCAGCCCCAGGCCAGGGCAATCCTACGAGCAGTACTTC. Translating it yields CASSPRPGQSYEQYF.

There are a few counts of this clone. V is TRBV7-3 and J is TRBJ1-2, with 8 bases aligning to TRBD1. Germline-derived CDR1 and CDR2 are SGHTA and FQGTGA. This CDR3 is 13 amino acids long. V gave up 4 bases and J gave up 8 bases; unmatched junction bases: 6. The CDR3 region is CASSSSTGAGYTF. CDR3 coding DNA: TGTGCCAGCAGCTCGTCGACAGGGGCAGGCTACACCTTC.

This clone has ten or more counts. The chain couples TRBV5-4 to TRBJ2-1; TRBD2 matches at 12 bases. J was trimmed by 6 bases and V by 4 bases; bases with no gene match: 5. The length of the CDR3 is 15 residues. Germline CDR1 SGHNT, CDR2 YYREEE (reference sequence). The CDR3 is CASSPRTSGANEQFF. CDR3 bases: TGTGCCAGCAGCCCCCGGACTAGCGGGGCCAATGAGCAGTTCTTC. Filled out from reference TRBV5-4 and TRBJ2-1, the complete variable domain reads ETGVTQSPTHLIKTRGQQVTLRCSSQSGHNTVSWYQQALGQGPQFIFQYYREEENGRGNFPPRFSGLQFPNYSSELNVNALELDDSALYLCASSPRTSGANEQFFGPGTRLTVL.

This chain links TRBV23-1 with TRBJ1-2; no clear D gene. TRBV23-1 is noted as an ORF with a role that remains uncertain. CDR3 length equals 21 residues. Trimming stripped 0 bases from V and 7 bases from J, with 33 bases between. The CDR3 DNA sequence: TGCGCCAGCAGTCAATCGACTAAGGAAGGGCAGGAGAGTAAAGAGTATGCTGGCTACACCTTC. Amino acids: CASSQSTKEGQESKEYAGYTF.

The gene calls are TRBV6-1 and TRBJ2-6; D is possibly TRBD1 (6 bases). The length of the CDR3 is 16 residues. Germline V CDR1 and CDR2: MNHNS, SASEGT. Deletions cut 4 bases from V and 0 bases from J, with 10 bases between. Here the CDR3 DNA reads TGTGCCAGCAGTGGGGGGCCCTTCTCTGGGGCCAACGTCCTGACTTTC. This gives the protein CASSGGPFSGANVLTF.

The chain links TRBV5-1 to TRBJ1-6, with a possible D match to TRBD1 (6 bases). The CDR3 is made up of 19 amino acids. The germline V gene encodes CDR1 SGHRS and CDR2 YFSETQ. V gave up 5 bases and J gave up 0 bases, with 21 bases separating them. The CDR3 DNA reads TGCGCCAGCAGAAGAAGGGGGGGCTCTTCGAGCTCCTATAATTCACCCCTCCACTTT. This sequence encodes CASRRRGGSSSSYNSPLHF.

As regards this clone: Other DNA sequences in this sample translate to the same CDR3. CDR3 sequence (DNA): TGTGCCAGCTCCCCGGGACTAGCGGGCACAGATACGCAGTATTTT. Amino acids: CASSPGLAGTDTQYF. The gene calls are TRBV18 and TRBJ2-3; 11 nucleotides match TRBD2. Germline V gene sequence: CDR1 KGHSH, CDR2 LQKENI. This CDR3 contains 15 residues. Germline trimming cut 6 bases from V and 1 base from J; bases unmatched to any gene: 3.

This chain uses TRBV18 with TRBJ2-7; D perhaps matches TRBD1 (5 bases). Trimming stripped 2 bases from V and 5 bases from J, with 16 bases between. This CDR3 has 15 amino acids. The germline gives CDR1 KGHSH, CDR2 LQKENI. The CDR3 reads CASSPGLGAIDEQYF. CDR3 coding DNA: TGTGCCAGCTCACCAGGCCTAGGGGCAATCGACGAGCAGTACTTC. Based on the CDR3 plus reference TRBV18 and TRBJ2-7, the full variable domain is NAGVMQNPRHLVRRRGQEARLRCSPMKGHSHVYWYRQLPEEGLKFMVYLQKENIIDESGMPKERFSAEFPKEGPSILRIQQVVRGDSAAYFCASSPGLGAIDEQYFGPGTRLTVT.